Only one count was recorded for the clone carrying this T cell receptor (beta chain). Its specificity is unknown. The data are from a study of shared clonotypes between healthy human individuals. General study points: Generally, estimated richness proved larger in naive subsets than it did in memory subsets. Clonotypes that were shared across a handful of donors made up about 4.5% of naive CD4 clonotypes. Lower generation probabilities were found for non-shared clonotypes than for those shared by all four donors.

Cells designated naive CD8 were CD45RO-negative and were positively selected for CCR7, with terminally differentiated effector memory CD45RA+ cells excluded. HIV-negative, healthy adults without recent acute infections or vaccinations were the donors. The data were produced by immunoSEQ multiplex PCR, yet TCRdb's version contains in-frame clones alone and is incomplete. The sample includes around 2,000,000 clones, about 94% of them seen just once. CDR1 and CDR2 from the germline V gene are SEHNR and FQNEAQ (reference sequence). CDR3 length equals 10 residues. V lost 5 bases and J 5 bases, leaving 4 bases between the germline ends.

The sequence came from a man aged 18 to 35 in good health. V and J are TRBV7-9 and TRBJ2-7; D unclear. Sequences were obtained from naive CD8+ T cells sorted from blood. The CDR3 protein is CASSDDEQYF. For the CDR3, the DNA is TGTGCCAGCAGCGATGACGAGCAGTACTTC.